Listed below are T cell receptor beta chains from one sample, sequenced in a study of blood T cell repertoires in COVID-19. Sequencing used immunoSEQ multiplex PCR; TCRdb keeps in-frame clones, though not all of them. The profile shows some 120,000 clones, about 82% of them singletons. The sample was peripheral blood. The receptors shown here come from a human donor in a cohort sampled during active COVID-19. Both conserved end residues are part of each CDR3. The order of the fields is V gene, clone size, J gene, D gene, CDR3 length, CDR3 protein, CDR3 DNA. A D gene is named only where the DNA matches it firmly. A clone size is listed for some rows: how often the clone was seen (once, few, many), or a class if it is expanded.

v_gene: TRBV11-2; abundance: .; j_gene: TRBJ2-7; d_gene: TRBD2; len: 16; CDR3aa: CASSVGGLESSYEQYF; CDR3nt: TGTGCCAGCAGCGTAGGCGGACTAGAGAGCTCCTACGAGCAGTACTTC
v_gene: TRBV2; abundance: .; j_gene: TRBJ1-2; d_gene: .; len: 13; CDR3aa: CASSLDENYGYTF; CDR3nt: TGTGCCAGCAGTCTAGACGAAAACTATGGCTACACCTTC
v_gene: TRBV7-3; abundance: .; j_gene: TRBJ2-7; d_gene: TRBD2; len: 16; CDR3aa: CASSLSTGGITYEQYF; CDR3nt: TGTGCCAGCAGCTTATCTACGGGAGGGATAACCTACGAGCAGTACTTC
v_gene: TRBV5-1; abundance: .; j_gene: TRBJ2-3; d_gene: .; len: 16; CDR3aa: CASSSRGGISTDTQYF; CDR3nt: TGCGCCAGCAGCTCTCGGGGCGGGATAAGCACAGATACGCAGTATTTT
v_gene: TRBV7-2; abundance: .; j_gene: TRBJ2-7; d_gene: TRBD2; len: 14; CDR3aa: CASSFAGGAYEQYF; CDR3nt: TGTGCCAGCAGCTTTGCGGGAGGGGCCTACGAGCAGTACTTC
v_gene: TRBV6-5; abundance: few; j_gene: TRBJ1-6; d_gene: TRBD1; len: 13; CDR3aa: CASREDRNSPLHF; CDR3nt: TGTGCCAGCAGAGAGGACAGGAACTCACCCCTCCACTTT
v_gene: TRBV7-6; abundance: few; j_gene: TRBJ2-7; d_gene: .; len: 15; CDR3aa: CASSSAQGLLHEQYF; CDR3nt: TGTGCCAGCAGCTCGGCCCAGGGTCTTCTCCACGAGCAGTACTTC
v_gene: TRBV11-3; abundance: .; j_gene: TRBJ1-1; d_gene: TRBD1; len: 19; CDR3aa: CASSPDRDRGRGLGTEAFF; CDR3nt: TGTGCCAGCAGCCCCGACCGGGACAGGGGACGAGGTTTGGGCACTGAAGCTTTCTTT
v_gene: TRBV10-1; abundance: .; j_gene: TRBJ2-7; d_gene: TRBD1; len: 13; CDR3aa: CASSEGTGDEQYF; CDR3nt: TGCGCCAGCAGTGAGGGGACAGGGGACGAGCAGTACTTC
v_gene: TRBV15; abundance: .; j_gene: TRBJ2-3; d_gene: .; len: 16; CDR3aa: CATSPSGRELGDTQYF; CDR3nt: TGTGCCACCAGCCCGAGTGGAAGGGAGCTCGGGGATACGCAGTATTTT
v_gene: TRBV7-3; abundance: .; j_gene: TRBJ1-1; d_gene: TRBD1; len: 15; CDR3aa: CASSLIGTGNTEAFF; CDR3nt: TGTGCCAGCAGCTTAATAGGGACAGGGAACACTGAAGCTTTCTTT
v_gene: TRBV28; abundance: .; j_gene: TRBJ1-1; d_gene: .; len: 14; CDR3aa: CASSLLQANTEAFF; CDR3nt: TGTGCCAGCAGTTTATTACAGGCGAACACTGAAGCTTTCTTT
v_gene: TRBV7-9; abundance: .; j_gene: TRBJ2-7; d_gene: TRBD1; len: 16; CDR3aa: CASSGNRGPSSYEQYF; CDR3nt: TGTGCCAGCAGCGGCAACAGGGGGCCCTCCTCCTACGAGCAGTACTTC
v_gene: TRBV20-1; abundance: .; j_gene: TRBJ2-7; d_gene: .; len: 11; CDR3aa: CSASPVYEQYF; CDR3nt: TGCAGTGCTAGTCCAGTCTACGAGCAGTACTTC
v_gene: TRBV28; abundance: .; j_gene: TRBJ2-2; d_gene: TRBD1; len: 15; CDR3aa: CASRKQGASTGELFF; CDR3nt: TGTGCCAGCAGGAAACAGGGGGCGAGCACCGGGGAGCTGTTTTTT
v_gene: TRBV27; abundance: .; j_gene: TRBJ2-3; d_gene: .; len: 13; CDR3aa: CASMRPGSYTQYF; CDR3nt: TGTGCCAGCATGCGGCCGGGGTCGTATACGCAGTATTTT
v_gene: TRBV18; abundance: once; j_gene: TRBJ1-2; d_gene: .; len: 15; CDR3aa: CASSPSYRSNYGYTF; CDR3nt: TGTGCCAGCTCACCCTCCTACAGATCTAACTATGGCTACACCTTC
v_gene: TRBV9; abundance: .; j_gene: TRBJ1-2; d_gene: .; len: 16; CDR3aa: CASSVGLEGRYGGYTF; CDR3nt: TGTGCCAGCAGCGTAGGGCTGGAAGGGAGGTACGGGGGCTACACCTTC
v_gene: TRBV5-6; abundance: .; j_gene: TRBJ1-2; d_gene: .; len: 17; CDR3aa: CASSLGAGQLTNYGYTF; CDR3nt: TGTGCCAGCAGCTTGGGGGCAGGGCAACTTACCAACTATGGCTACACCTTC
v_gene: TRBV6-2/TRBV6-3; abundance: .; j_gene: TRBJ2-7; d_gene: TRBD2; len: 17; CDR3aa: CASSYLFPSGSSYEQYF; CDR3nt: TGTGCCAGCAGTTATTTGTTCCCTAGCGGGAGCTCCTACGAGCAGTACTTC
v_gene: TRBV28; abundance: .; j_gene: TRBJ2-2; d_gene: .; len: 15; CDR3aa: CASSKHRTPTGELFF; CDR3nt: TGTGCCAGCAGCAAACACAGGACCCCCACCGGGGAGCTGTTTTTT
v_gene: TRBV25-1; abundance: .; j_gene: TRBJ2-7; d_gene: .; len: 18; CDR3aa: CASSGGSTRGTSRPEQYF; CDR3nt: TGTGCCAGCAGTGGGGGAAGTACTCGCGGGACCTCTCGTCCCGAGCAGTACTTC
v_gene: TRBV2; abundance: .; j_gene: TRBJ1-3; d_gene: TRBD1; len: 16; CDR3aa: CASSRTGGDVGNTIYF; CDR3nt: TGTGCCAGCAGCCGGACAGGGGGGGACGTCGGAAACACCATATATTTT
v_gene: TRBV9; abundance: .; j_gene: TRBJ1-2; d_gene: TRBD1; len: 16; CDR3aa: CASSAGGTGGAYGYTF; CDR3nt: TGTGCCAGCAGCGCTGGAGGGACAGGGGGCGCGTATGGCTACACCTTC
v_gene: TRBV5-5; abundance: .; j_gene: TRBJ2-1; d_gene: .; len: 14; CDR3aa: CASSFPGDYNEQFF; CDR3nt: TGTGCCAGCAGCTTTCCGGGGGACTACAATGAGCAGTTCTTC
v_gene: TRBV5-1; abundance: .; j_gene: TRBJ2-5; d_gene: TRBD2; len: 14; CDR3aa: CASRPIAGQETQYF; CDR3nt: TGCGCCAGCAGACCGATAGCGGGGCAAGAGACCCAGTACTTC
v_gene: TRBV18; abundance: .; j_gene: TRBJ2-7; d_gene: .; len: 13; CDR3aa: CASSPGRAYEQYF; CDR3nt: TGTGCCAGCTCACCGGGGAGAGCCTACGAGCAGTACTTC
v_gene: TRBV21-1; abundance: few; j_gene: TRBJ2-7; d_gene: .; len: 15; CDR3aa: CASSTPGQGSYEQYF; CDR3nt: TGTGCCAGCAGCACCCCGGGACAGGGTTCCTACGAGCAGTACTTC
v_gene: TRBV19; abundance: .; j_gene: TRBJ2-7; d_gene: TRBD2; len: 16; CDR3aa: CASSLSGLAPYYEQYF; CDR3nt: TGTGCCAGTAGTCTCTCTGGACTAGCGCCTTATTACGAGCAGTACTTC
v_gene: TRBV7-3; abundance: .; j_gene: TRBJ1-1; d_gene: TRBD1; len: 15; CDR3aa: CASSLGRGQYTEAFF; CDR3nt: TGTGCCAGCAGCTTAGGCAGGGGGCAATACACTGAAGCTTTCTTT
v_gene: TRBV7-2; abundance: few; j_gene: TRBJ2-1; d_gene: .; len: 13; CDR3aa: CASSSSPSVEQFF; CDR3nt: TGTGCCAGCAGCTCATCTCCTAGCGTTGAGCAGTTCTTC
v_gene: TRBV15; abundance: .; j_gene: TRBJ1-1; d_gene: .; len: 13; CDR3aa: CATSPQGTTEAFF; CDR3nt: TGTGCCACCAGTCCGCAGGGGACCACTGAAGCTTTCTTT
v_gene: TRBV6-6; abundance: .; j_gene: TRBJ1-4; d_gene: .; len: 14; CDR3aa: CASSYQQVNEKLFF; CDR3nt: TGTGCCAGCAGTTACCAACAGGTTAATGAAAAACTGTTTTTT
v_gene: TRBV18; abundance: .; j_gene: TRBJ2-1; d_gene: TRBD2; len: 15; CDR3aa: CASSPGTSGPHEQFF; CDR3nt: TGTGCCAGCTCACCCGGGACTAGCGGGCCCCATGAGCAGTTCTTC
v_gene: TRBV28; abundance: once; j_gene: TRBJ1-5; d_gene: .; len: 15; CDR3aa: CASSFGGESNQPQHF; CDR3nt: TGTGCCAGCAGTTTCGGCGGTGAAAGCAATCAGCCCCAGCATTTT
v_gene: TRBV10-2; abundance: .; j_gene: TRBJ1-2; d_gene: .; len: 15; CDR3aa: CASSVGKQSDYGYTF; CDR3nt: TGCGCCAGCAGTGTCGGAAAACAGTCCGACTATGGCTACACCTTC
v_gene: TRBV27; abundance: .; j_gene: TRBJ2-1; d_gene: .; len: 12; CDR3aa: CASSFPGLRPFF; CDR3nt: TGTGCCAGCAGTTTCCCGGGACTCCGACCGTTCTTC
v_gene: TRBV18; abundance: .; j_gene: TRBJ2-2; d_gene: TRBD2; len: 13; CDR3aa: CASSLTSSGELFF; CDR3nt: TGTGCCAGCTCACTGACTAGCTCCGGGGAGCTGTTTTTT
v_gene: TRBV21-1; abundance: .; j_gene: TRBJ2-1; d_gene: .; len: 18; CDR3aa: CASSNRTSGRETYNEQFF; CDR3nt: TGTGCCAGCAGCAACCGGACTAGCGGGAGGGAGACCTACAATGAGCAGTTCTTC
v_gene: TRBV12-1; abundance: once; j_gene: TRBJ1-1; d_gene: .; len: 15; CDR3aa: CASSLADRLNTEAFF; CDR3nt: TGTGCCAGCAGCCTTGCCGACAGACTGAACACTGAAGCTTTCTTT
v_gene: TRBV9; abundance: .; j_gene: TRBJ2-1; d_gene: TRBD2; len: 16; CDR3aa: CASSVAGTSVGNEQFF; CDR3nt: TGTGCCAGCAGCGTAGCTGGGACTAGCGTCGGCAATGAGCAGTTCTTC
v_gene: TRBV12-3/TRBV12-4; abundance: .; j_gene: TRBJ1-2; d_gene: .; len: 12; CDR3aa: CASSTGSRGYTF; CDR3nt: TGTGCCAGCAGTACGGGGTCGAGAGGCTACACCTTC
v_gene: TRBV4-3; abundance: .; j_gene: TRBJ1-1; d_gene: .; len: 14; CDR3aa: CASSQDRGITEAFF; CDR3nt: TGCGCCAGCAGCCAAGATCGGGGGATCACTGAAGCTTTCTTT
v_gene: TRBV11-2; abundance: .; j_gene: TRBJ1-5; d_gene: .; len: 13; CDR3aa: CASSLWEDQPQHF; CDR3nt: TGTGCCAGCAGCTTATGGGAGGATCAGCCCCAGCATTTT
v_gene: TRBV30; abundance: .; j_gene: TRBJ2-7; d_gene: TRBD1; len: 12; CDR3aa: CAWETGLGEQYF; CDR3nt: TGTGCCTGGGAGACAGGGCTCGGGGAGCAGTACTTC
v_gene: TRBV9; abundance: .; j_gene: TRBJ2-3; d_gene: TRBD2; len: 15; CDR3aa: CASTPEGLAGYTQYF; CDR3nt: TGTGCCAGCACCCCCGAGGGGCTAGCGGGATATACGCAGTATTTT
v_gene: TRBV11-2; abundance: .; j_gene: TRBJ2-3; d_gene: TRBD1; len: 15; CDR3aa: CASALTGGLTDTQYF; CDR3nt: TGTGCCAGCGCCTTGACAGGGGGCCTTACAGATACGCAGTATTTT
v_gene: TRBV12-3/TRBV12-4; abundance: .; j_gene: TRBJ2-3; d_gene: TRBD1; len: 12; CDR3aa: CASSNGQGARYF; CDR3nt: TGTGCCAGCAGTAATGGACAGGGGGCACGGTATTTT
v_gene: TRBV3-1/TRBV3-2; abundance: .; j_gene: TRBJ2-3; d_gene: TRBD2; len: 22; CDR3aa: CASSQDLGYRTSGSSSTDTQYF; CDR3nt: TGTGCCAGCAGCCAAGATCTTGGCTATCGGACTAGCGGATCATCTAGCACAGATACGCAGTATTTT
v_gene: TRBV5-6; abundance: .; j_gene: TRBJ1-2; d_gene: .; len: 13; CDR3aa: CASSLWEPYGYTF; CDR3nt: TGTGCCAGCAGCTTGTGGGAGCCTTATGGCTACACCTTC
v_gene: TRBV7-2; abundance: .; j_gene: TRBJ2-3; d_gene: TRBD2; len: 16; CDR3aa: CASSLVGTSVTDTQYF; CDR3nt: TGTGCCAGCAGCTTAGTGGGGACTAGCGTCACAGATACGCAGTATTTT